This T cell receptor (beta chain) was captured in a study of blood T cell repertoires in COVID-19. Some clones are missing from TCRdb's copy, which holds only in-frame ones; the method was immunoSEQ multiplex PCR. Seen here are about 98,000 clones, around 76% observed once, and the top ten hold approximately 20%. Trimming took off 0 bases at V and 4 bases at J, with 9 bases between the two ends. The CDR3 consists of 14 residues. Germline CDR1 and CDR2: SGHDT and YYEEEE. The chain employs TRBV5-6 and TRBJ2-3; no clear D gene. The sequenced sample consisted of peripheral blood. The clonotype originates from an elderly man with acute or convalescent COVID-19. In DNA, the CDR3 is TGTGCCAGCAGCTTGGACGGAGTCGCAGATACGCAGTATTTT. It specifies CASSLDGVADTQYF. The entire variable domain, with the rest obtained from reference TRBV5-6 and TRBJ2-3, is as follows: DAGVTQSPTHLIKTRGQQVTLRCSPKSGHDTVSWYQQALGQGPQFIFQYYEEEERQRGNFPDRFSGHQFPNYSSELNVNALLLGDSALYLCASSLDGVADTQYFGPGTRLTVL.